This passage covers 7 T cell receptor beta chains from one sample sequenced in a study of somatic mutations in cytotoxic T cells in rheumatoid arthritis. Sequencing was performed with immunoSEQ multiplex PCR; in TCRdb, only in-frame clones are kept and a portion is missing. The repertoire includes some 14,000 clones, more than 65% of them detected once, and under 11% sits in the top ten. The sequenced sample consisted of CD8+ T cells sorted from blood. These receptors all stem from an adult with rheumatoid arthritis.

The V and J genes are TRBV19 and TRBJ1-5, with D unresolved. The germline CDR1 and CDR2 sequences are LNHDA and SQIVND (reference sequence). V gave up 2 bases and J gave up 4 bases, with 9 bases separating them. This CDR3 has 14 residues. DNA of the CDR3: TGTGCCAGTAGTATACTCGTGCAAAATCAGCCCCAGCATTTT. It is translated as CASSILVQNQPQHF.

This clone was counted a few times. The rearrangement links TRBV4-3 to TRBJ1-2, with 10 bases lining up with TRBD1. V dropped 1 base and J dropped 6; count of bases not matched to a gene: 8. CDR3 length: 16 residues. Germline loops: CDR1 LGHNA, CDR2 YSLEER. CDR3 in DNA: TGCGCCAGCAGCCAAGTTTCCGGGACAGGGGTCAATGGCTACACCTTC. Its translation: CASSQVSGTGVNGYTF.

The gene calls are TRBV6-1 and TRBJ2-7, with a possible D match to TRBD1 (6 bases). Germline values: CDR1 MNHNS, CDR2 SASEGT. The CDR3 is made up of 13 amino acids. V lost 11 bases to trimming and J lost 3 bases, with 17 bases between them. The CDR3 loop reads CAVLRDTFYEQYF. The CDR3, as DNA: TGTGCCGTCCTCCGGGACACTTTCTACGAGCAGTACTTC.

The rearrangement joins TRBV2 to TRBJ2-5; 9 nucleotides match TRBD2. CDR1 and CDR2 from the germline V gene are SNHLY and FYNNEI. V shed 4 bases and J 5 bases; nucleotides not matched to a gene: 8. This CDR3 is 15 amino acids long. The CDR3 DNA reads TGTGCCAGCAGTGGAGTAGCGGGGGCCCGGGAGACCCAGTACTTC. This translates into CASSGVAGARETQYF.

The V and J genes are TRBV25-1 and TRBJ2-7; 7 positions agree with TRBD2. Germline lookup yields CDR1 MGHDK and CDR2 SYGVNS. The CDR3 sequence is 12 residues long. V shed 5 bases and J 2 bases; nucleotides not matched to a gene: 0. The CDR3 reads CASSRGAYEQYF. The CDR3 DNA reads as TGTGCCAGCAGTCGGGGGGCCTACGAGCAGTACTTC.

In its sample, this clone was seen once. V gene TRBV28 combines with J gene TRBJ2-1; unclear D gene. The CDR3 has 14 amino acids. V was pared by 5 bases and J by 1 base, with 9 bases between. Germline V CDR1 and CDR2: MDHEN, SYDVKM. The CDR3 is CASSPVPSYNEQFF. Here the CDR3 DNA reads TGTGCCAGCAGTCCCGTCCCATCCTACAATGAGCAGTTCTTC.

The chain couples TRBV11-2 to TRBJ1-1, with D unclear. V shed 0 bases and J shed 0 bases, with 8 bases lying between them. CDR3 length equals 15 residues. Germline V gene sequence: CDR1 SGHAT, CDR2 FQNNGV. The CDR3 nucleotides read TGTGCCAGCAGCTTAGATGGACTCCTGAACACTGAAGCTTTCTTT. Translation: CASSLDGLLNTEAFF. The full variable domain, completed using reference TRBV11-2 and TRBJ1-1, is EAGVAQSPRYKIIEKRQSVAFWCNPISGHATLYWYQQILGQGPKLLIQFQNNGVVDDSQLPKDRFSAERLKGVDSTLKIQPAKLEDSAVYLCASSLDGLLNTEAFFGQGTRLTVV.